This TCR beta chain originates from a study of control samples from healthy donors and cancer patients. Assay used: immunoSEQ multiplex PCR; TCRdb lists only in-frame clones, some missing. The top ten hold roughly 1.5% of the sample, which has around 200,000 clones, just under 95% seen once. The CDR3 contains 15 residues. The V gene's germline CDR1 is SGHRS and CDR2 YFSETQ. V lost 1 base and J lost 3; bases outside the gene matches: 7. The sample holds one count of this clone. This TCR came from a man aged 18 to 29 in good health. Specimen: blood. The chain employs TRBV5-1 and TRBJ2-7; TRBD1 aligns across 7 bases. The DNA for the CDR3 is TGCGCCAGCAGCTTGCGACAGGGTCGTGGCTACGAGCAGTACTTC. This encodes CASSLRQGRGYEQYF.